The 28 T cell receptor beta chains below come from one sample, sequenced in a study of T-cell reconstitution after alpha-beta-depleted transplantation in children. TCRbeta library construction was performed incorporating unique molecular identifiers. TCRdb re-analysed the PCR reads in MiXCR, keeping a single row per CDR3 protein. Of 500,000 to 600,000 distinct CDR3 sequences detected, approximately 32% appear once; the ten largest clones hold about 2.3%. The sequencing here drew on PBMCs from the stem cell graft donor, taken from the stem cell graft. These receptors were obtained from a human donor who donated a stem cell graft to a child with aplastic anemia.

The gene calls are TRBV5-5 and TRBJ2-7; 12 positions match TRBD2. J was trimmed by 4 bases and V by 4 bases; bases with no gene match: 9. CDR3 length: 16 amino acids. Germline-derived CDR1 and CDR2 are SGHKS and YYEKEE (reference sequence). The CDR3 coding sequence is TGTGCCAGCAGCCTAACTAGCGGGAGGCGTTCTTACGAGCAGTACTTC. This gives the protein CASSLTSGRRSYEQYF. Complete variable domain (other parts from reference TRBV5-5 and TRBJ2-7): DAGVTQSPTHLIKTRGQQVTLRCSPISGHKSVSWYQQVLGQGPQFIFQYYEKEERGRGNFPDRFSARQFPNYSSELNVNALLLGDSALYLCASSLTSGRRSYEQYFGPGTRLTVT.

This clonotype showed up just a few times. The rearrangement uses TRBV7-9 and TRBJ2-1; the D is unclear. The CDR3 totals 17 residues. Germline V gives CDR1 SEHNR, CDR2 FQNEAQ (reference sequence). Trimming pared 4 bases from V and 4 bases from J, leaving 20 bases between. The CDR3 region is CASSWVQYVGSYNEQFF. The CDR3 DNA sequence: TGTGCCAGCAGCTGGGTCCAGTATGTGGGCTCTTACAATGAGCAGTTCTTC. The full variable domain, with the rest looked up from reference TRBV7-9 and TRBJ2-1, is DTGVSQNPRHKITKRGQNVTFRCDPISEHNRLYWYRQTLGQGPEFLTYFQNEAQLEKSRLLSDRFSAERPKGSFSTLEIQRTEQGDSAMYLCASSWVQYVGSYNEQFFGPGTRLTVL.

This chain connects TRBV20-1 to TRBJ2-3; D ambiguous. V was pared by 6 bases and J by 0 bases, with 16 bases between. Germline-derived CDR1 and CDR2 are DFQATT and SNEGSKA (reference sequence). There are 15 residues in the CDR3. CDR3 DNA sequence: TGCAGTGCCCCCCGGACGCGAACTAGCACAGATACGCAGTATTTT. It specifies CSAPRTRTSTDTQYF.

This clonotype was seen at least ten times. The chain uses TRBV28 and TRBJ2-4, with no clear D. Looked up from germline, CDR1 is MDHEN and CDR2 is SYDVKM. The CDR3 extends over 18 amino acids. With 3 bases removed from V and 1 base from J, the gap between germline ends came to 19 bases. CDR3 loop: CASSFIGLLKGAKNIQYF. CDR3 DNA sequence: TGTGCCAGCAGTTTCATCGGGCTCTTAAAAGGGGCCAAAAACATTCAGTACTTC.

The rearrangement joins TRBV18 to TRBJ1-1, with D uncertain. This CDR3 is built from 14 residues. V was trimmed by 3 bases and J by 4 bases, leaving 12 bases between them. Germline loops: CDR1 KGHSH, CDR2 LQKENI. As DNA, the CDR3 is TGTGCCAGCTCACCTTGGGGAACCTCCACTGAAGCTTTCTTT. Translating it yields CASSPWGTSTEAFF. Supplemented by reference TRBV18 and TRBJ1-1, the full variable domain reads NAGVMQNPRHLVRRRGQEARLRCSPMKGHSHVYWYRQLPEEGLKFMVYLQKENIIDESGMPKERFSAEFPKEGPSILRIQQVVRGDSAAYFCASSPWGTSTEAFFGQGTRLTVV.

A few counts support this clonotype. The chain combines TRBV6-1 with TRBJ1-5; unclear D gene. V lost 8 bases and J 4 bases, leaving 18 bases between the germline ends. This CDR3 comprises 15 residues. Per germline, CDR1 MNHNS and CDR2 SASEGT. CDR3 coding DNA: TGTGCCAGCTGGGATTTCAAGCTTGGGAATCAGCCCCAGCATTTT. It yields the protein CASWDFKLGNQPQHF.

J is TRBJ2-2 and V is TRBV19, with D hard to call. The CDR3 extends over 14 amino acids. Trimming cost V 3 bases and J 7 bases, with 12 bases left between them. From germline, CDR1 is LNHDA and CDR2 SQIVND (reference sequence). CDR3 DNA: TGTGCCAGTAGTATTATAACTGATAGCGGGGAGCTGTTTTTT. Translating it yields CASSIITDSGELFF.

J is TRBJ1-1 and V is TRBV12-3 or TRBV12-4; no clear D. The CDR3 spans 13 residues. Trimming removed 7 bases at V and 2 bases at J, with 11 bases between. This CDR3 is CASTAGLNTEAFF. DNA for the CDR3: TGTGCCAGCACGGCAGGCCTTAACACTGAAGCTTTCTTT.

The table lists this clonotype with a few counts. CDR3 sequence: CASSLAGWERPDTQYF. CDR3 DNA: TGTGCCAGCAGCTTGGCCGGTTGGGAGCGCCCAGATACGCAGTATTTT. The chain couples TRBV5-4 to TRBJ2-3; TRBD2 might be the D (5 bases). This CDR3 spans 16 amino acids. CDR1 is SGHNT, CDR2 YYREEE, per germline (reference sequence). V lost 0 bases, J lost 4 bases, and 15 bases lay in between.

In this sample, this clonotype turned up a few times. V and J are TRBV5-1 and TRBJ2-5; D might be TRBD2 (6 bases). The germline V gene has CDR1 SGHRS and CDR2 YFSETQ. Trimming took off 0 bases at V and 1 base at J, with 7 bases between the two ends. The CDR3 length is 14 residues. CDR3 bases: TGCGCCAGCAGCTTGGATAGCGGCCAAGAGACCCAGTACTTC. This gives the protein CASSLDSGQETQYF.

The J gene is TRBJ2-6, the V gene TRBV20-1; D call uncertain. Per the germline V gene, CDR1 is DFQATT and CDR2 is SNEGSKA (reference sequence). The ends were cut back, 5 bases at V and 2 bases at J, with 7 bases in the middle. The CDR3 loop spans 13 amino acids. The CDR3 protein is CSAPRAGANVLTF. The CDR3 nucleotides read TGCAGTGCTCCCCGGGCTGGGGCCAACGTCCTGACTTTC.

The genes are TRBV4-3 and TRBJ1-6; no reliable D call. This CDR3 has 12 amino acids. Between the trimmed V and J ends, which lost 1 base and 14 bases, there was a span of 9 bases. Germline assignment: CDR1 LGHNA and CDR2 YSLEER. The CDR3 protein is CASSQGTQALHF. CDR3 nucleotide sequence: TGCGCCAGCAGCCAAGGGACTCAGGCCCTCCACTTT.

The V gene is TRBV30, the J gene TRBJ1-1; D might be TRBD1 (5 bases). Germline V gene sequence: CDR1 GTSNPN, CDR2 SVGIG (reference sequence). The CDR3 runs 14 residues. Trimming took 0 bases from V and 4 from J, leaving 12 bases between them. In nucleotides, the CDR3 is TGTGCCTGGAGTGTACTGGTAGGGGCCACTGAAGCTTTCTTT. This sequence encodes CAWSVLVGATEAFF.

The sample holds a few counts of this clonotype. The chain is built from TRBV7-2 and TRBJ1-1; no clear D gene. The germline CDR1 and CDR2 sequences are SGHTA and FQGNSA. V was cut by 6 bases and J by 4 bases, with 12 bases left in between. The CDR3 has 13 amino acids. The CDR3 bases are TGTGCCAGCAGGTTCACGGGCCGCACTGAAGCTTTCTTT. Its protein product is CASRFTGRTEAFF. The whole variable domain, filled in from reference TRBV7-2 and TRBJ1-1, reads GAGVSQSPSNKVTEKGKDVELRCDPISGHTALYWYRQSLGQGLEFLIYFQGNSAPDKSGLPSDRFSAERTGGSVSTLTIQRTQQEDSAVYLCASRFTGRTEAFFGQGTRLTVV.

J is TRBJ1-6 and V is TRBV20-1; D gene unclear. Per germline, CDR1 DFQATT and CDR2 SNEGSKA (reference sequence). V lost 0 bases, J lost 8 bases, and 14 bases lay in between. This CDR3 region has 15 residues. In DNA, the CDR3 is TGCAGTGCTAGAGATCGAGGCAGTCCCTATTCACCCCTCCACTTT. Protein: CSARDRGSPYSPLHF.

The chain carries TRBV6-2 or TRBV6-3 and TRBJ2-3; the match to TRBD2 covers 9 bases. CDR1 is MNHEY, CDR2 SVGEGT, per germline. V lost 5 bases to trimming and J lost 3 bases; unmatched junction nucleotides: 12. The CDR3 is 17 residues long. The chain's CDR3 is CASSPPVVAGETDTQYF. CDR3 coding DNA: TGTGCCAGCAGTCCCCCGGTTGTAGCGGGAGAAACAGATACGCAGTATTTT.

This rearrangement joins TRBV20-1 to TRBJ2-2; D call uncertain. In germline, CDR1 is DFQATT, CDR2 SNEGSKA (reference sequence). The CDR3 spans 12 residues. V was pared by 5 bases and J by 3 bases, with 7 bases between. The CDR3 here is CSASADTGELFF. As DNA, the CDR3 is TGCAGTGCTTCCGCAGACACCGGGGAGCTGTTTTTT.

V gene TRBV12-3 or TRBV12-4 combines with J gene TRBJ1-2, with 12 bases matching TRBD1. V was pared by 7 bases and J by 4 bases, with 7 bases of the junction left unmatched. The CDR3 extends over 15 amino acids. CDR3 sequence reads: CASTPRDRGLYGYTF. The CDR3 nucleotides are TGTGCCAGCACGCCACGGGACAGGGGGCTCTATGGCTACACCTTC.

The sample holds a few counts of this clonotype. The gene calls are TRBV29-1 and TRBJ1-5; 11 bases match TRBD1. Germline trimming cut 6 bases from V and 1 base from J; bases unmatched to any gene: 5. The CDR3 runs 15 residues. Per germline, CDR1 SQVTM and CDR2 ANQGSEA. The DNA for the CDR3 is TGCAGCGTCTCCGGGACAGGGGGGAGCAATCAGCCCCAGCATTTT. Translation gives CSVSGTGGSNQPQHF. Supplemented by reference TRBV29-1 and TRBJ1-5, the full variable domain reads SAVISQKPSRDICQRGTSLTIQCQVDSQVTMMFWYRQQPGQSLTLIATANQGSEATYESGFVIDKFPISRPNLTFSTLTVSNMSPEDSSIYLCSVSGTGGSNQPQHFGDGTRLSIL.

This clonotype was counted only a few times. This chain links TRBV5-6 with TRBJ1-2; 9 bases match TRBD1. Germline V gene lookup returns CDR1 SGHDT and CDR2 YYEEEE. With 4 bases clipped from V and 5 bases from J, the junction kept 6 bases outside the gene matches. The length of the CDR3 is 14 residues. The CDR3 bases are TGTGCCAGCAGCCCGGGAGGACAGGGGTATGGCTACACCTTC. It specifies CASSPGGQGYGYTF. The full variable domain, rest sourced from reference TRBV5-6 and TRBJ1-2, is DAGVTQSPTHLIKTRGQQVTLRCSPKSGHDTVSWYQQALGQGPQFIFQYYEEEERQRGNFPDRFSGHQFPNYSSELNVNALLLGDSALYLCASSPGGQGYGYTFGSGTRLTVV.

The chain has TRBV5-6 and TRBJ1-5; 10 bases map to TRBD1. V gave up 3 bases and J gave up 4 bases; unmatched junction bases: 4. The CDR3 has 15 amino acids. Per germline, CDR1 SGHDT and CDR2 YYEEEE. As DNA, the CDR3 is TGTGCCAGCAGCTACCGGGACAGGGGTAATCAGCCCCAGCATTTT. It encodes CASSYRDRGNQPQHF.

This clonotype was seen only a few times. The J gene is TRBJ2-7, the V gene TRBV7-9, with 9 bases identical to TRBD1. V lost 5 bases to trimming and J lost 3 bases; unmatched junction nucleotides: 8. Per the germline V gene, CDR1 is SEHNR and CDR2 is FQNEAQ (reference sequence). The CDR3 spans 15 residues. The CDR3 bases are TGTGCCAGCAGCCCGGGACAGGGAAATAGCTACGAGCAGTACGTC. This sequence encodes CASSPGQGNSYEQYV.

This rearrangement joins TRBV29-1 to TRBJ1-1; TRBD1 matches 7 bases. Germline trimming cut 4 bases from V and 5 bases from J; bases unmatched to any gene: 7. The CDR3 has 13 amino acids. CDR1 and CDR2 from the germline V gene are SQVTM and ANQGSEA. For the CDR3, the DNA is TGCAGCGTTGTGTCTAGGGGGCGAACTGAAGCTTTCTTT. It codes for CSVVSRGRTEAFF.

This clonotype was recorded a few times. The gene calls are TRBV20-1 and TRBJ2-5; D is unresolved. The germline V gene encodes CDR1 DFQATT and CDR2 SNEGSKA (reference sequence). Trimming cost V 4 bases and J 2 bases, with 11 bases left between them. The CDR3 covers 13 residues. This CDR3 is CSAKSLPQETQYF. The CDR3, as DNA: TGCAGTGCTAAGTCCCTTCCTCAAGAGACCCAGTACTTC.

The CDR3 protein is CSASTSGRSDTQYF. CDR3 DNA: TGCAGTGCTTCCACTAGCGGGAGGTCAGATACGCAGTATTTT. The V gene is TRBV20-1, the J gene TRBJ2-3; 12 bases are a match to TRBD2. Germline CDR1 is DFQATT and CDR2 is SNEGSKA (reference sequence). CDR3 length equals 14 residues. The J segment lost 4 bases and the V segment lost 5 bases, leaving 4 bases of the junction unmatched.

This sequence joins TRBV7-8 and TRBJ2-3, with D tentatively TRBD1 or TRBD2 (5 bases each). Trimming took 3 bases from V and 4 from J, leaving 11 bases between them. Per the germline V gene, CDR1 is SGHVS and CDR2 is FQNEAQ. The CDR3 totals 14 residues. The CDR3 sequence: CASSFVVGADTQYF. The CDR3 DNA sequence: TGTGCCAGCAGCTTCGTTGTGGGGGCAGATACGCAGTATTTT.

The chain couples TRBV7-2 to TRBJ2-1, with TRBD2 identical over 13 bases. V trimming: 5 bases; J trimming: 5 bases; junction bases outside the gene matches: 9. CDR3 size: 17 residues. Germline assignment: CDR1 SGHTA and CDR2 FQGNSA. CDR3 amino acids: CASSQRNGLAGDNEQFF. CDR3 bases: TGTGCCAGCAGCCAGAGGAACGGACTAGCGGGGGACAATGAGCAGTTCTTC.

The rearrangement uses TRBV5-5 and TRBJ1-3; D is unclear. Germline CDR1 and CDR2: SGHKS and YYEKEE (reference sequence). This CDR3 has 16 amino acids. Between the trimmed V and J ends, which lost 3 bases and 0 bases, there was a span of 13 bases. Here the CDR3 DNA reads TGTGCCAGCAGCTCACTACAGCCTTACTCTGGAAACACCATATATTTT. Amino acids: CASSSLQPYSGNTIYF. The full variable domain, with the rest looked up from reference TRBV5-5 and TRBJ1-3, is DAGVTQSPTHLIKTRGQQVTLRCSPISGHKSVSWYQQVLGQGPQFIFQYYEKEERGRGNFPDRFSARQFPNYSSELNVNALLLGDSALYLCASSSLQPYSGNTIYFGEGSWLTVV.